The clone carrying this TCR beta chain appeared a single time. The repertoire was sequenced with immunoSEQ multiplex PCR; TCRdb's copy has only in-frame clones and lacks some. Among around 10,000 clones, approximately 94% were seen once, and the ten largest hold over 10%. Germline V gene lookup returns CDR1 SGHTS and CDR2 YDEGEE. Between the trimmed V and J ends, which lost 2 bases and 1 base, there was a span of 20 bases. The CDR3 length is 18 residues. Patients were newly diagnosed, HIV-seronegative, and aged 18 or older. This sample is drawn from a study of T cells in tuberculosis. Across the whole study: The T cells targeted glucose monomycolate, a mycobacterial lipid, via CD1B.

The V call is TRBV5-8, the J call TRBJ2-3; a possible D gene is TRBD2 (6 bases). The sequence was obtained from an adult with tuberculosis. The source material was PBMCs. CDR3 coding DNA: TGTGCCAGCAGCTTAACGGGAGAAGGTGGTAGTGGCACAGATACGCAGTATTTT. This translates into CASSLTGEGGSGTDTQYF.